One and the same sample provided the 24 T cell receptor beta chains below, sequenced in a study of CD8 T cells in Susac syndrome (dated by TCRdb to between 2017 and 2020). The library came from the immunoSEQ multiplex PCR assay. RNA was extracted using the RNeasy kit, and roughly 0.5 to 1 microgram was reverse transcribed with random hexamers. In TCRdb, the public reads were trimmed at Q25 with fastp and aligned with MiXCR, with productive beta chains retained. Identical CDR3 proteins give one entry, which carries the most common genes and DNA. Present in this sample are some 180,000 distinct CDR3 sequences, 91% of which were seen just once. 0.087% of the sample belongs to the ten largest clones. Sample: CD4+ T cells from PBMCs. The receptors shown here come from a human donor with Susac syndrome.

This chain uses TRBV6-6 with TRBJ2-5; weak D call: TRBD1 (6 bases). The CDR3 is 14 residues long. Germline CDR1 reads MNHNY; CDR2 reads SVGAGI (reference sequence). With 5 bases removed from V and 1 base from J, the gap between germline ends came to 11 bases. The CDR3 loop is CASSPGTPQETQYF. In DNA, the CDR3 is TGTGCCAGCAGTCCCGGGACACCCCAAGAGACCCAGTACTTC.

The chain uses TRBV6-5 and TRBJ2-1; D is unclear. This CDR3 has 16 residues. Germline CDR1 and CDR2: MNHEY and SVGAGI. V gave up 2 bases and J gave up 6 bases, with 17 bases separating them. The CDR3 loop reads CASSYNGPRDPNEQFF. CDR3 nucleotide sequence: TGTGCCAGCAGTTACAATGGCCCCCGAGACCCCAATGAGCAGTTCTTC.

This CDR3 is CASSYGGDYSGANVLTF. As DNA, the CDR3 is TGTGCCAGCAGCTATGGGGGAGATTACTCTGGGGCCAACGTCCTGACTTTC. The chain uses TRBV9 and TRBJ2-6; either TRBD1 or TRBD2 may fit D (5 bases each). V was cut by 4 bases and J by 0 bases, with 14 bases left in between. Germline V lookup: CDR1 SGDLS, CDR2 YYNGEE. This CDR3 comprises 17 residues.

This clonotype was seen a handful of times. This chain connects TRBV5-1 to TRBJ2-6; 9 bases match TRBD2. The trim removed 5 bases at V and 2 bases at J, leaving 2 bases unmatched. CDR3 length equals 15 residues. Germline CDR1 SGHRS, CDR2 YFSETQ. CDR3 residues: CASSSGSTGANVLTF. The CDR3 DNA reads TGCGCCAGCAGTAGCGGGAGTACTGGGGCCAACGTCCTGACTTTC.

V usage is TRBV5-4 and J usage is TRBJ2-7; possibly TRBD1 for D (6 bases). Per the germline V gene, CDR1 is SGHNT and CDR2 is YYREEE (reference sequence). The CDR3 is 14 amino acids. V was cut by 0 bases and J by 2 bases, with 9 bases left in between. In nucleotides, the CDR3 is TGTGCCAGCAGCTTGGGACAGGCAACCTACGAGCAGTACTTC. Its translation is CASSLGQATYEQYF.

V and J are TRBV20-1 and TRBJ2-3; the match to TRBD2 covers 7 bases. CDR1 DFQATT and CDR2 SNEGSKA come from the germline V gene (reference sequence). CDR3 length: 13 amino acids. Trimming took 4 bases from V and 3 from J; bases not matched to a gene: 4. The CDR3 bases are TGCAGTGCTAAGGCTAGCGGTACAGATACGCAGTATTTT. This gives the protein CSAKASGTDTQYF.

The CDR3 DNA reads as TGTGCCAGCAGTTACTCCGGTCTGGGTAGCACTGAAGCTTTCTTT. This translates into CASSYSGLGSTEAFF. The chain carries TRBV6-5 and TRBJ1-1; the D is unclear. This CDR3 is 15 amino acids long. With 0 bases removed from V and 4 bases from J, the gap between germline ends came to 12 bases. Per germline, CDR1 MNHEY and CDR2 SVGAGI.

The rearrangement uses TRBV11-3 and TRBJ2-1; possible D gene TRBD1, 5 bases. CDR1 is SGHNT and CDR2 is YENEEA in the germline V gene. This CDR3 has 13 residues. Trimming pared 3 bases from V and 10 bases from J, leaving 13 bases between. The CDR3 DNA sequence: TGTGCCAGCAGCTTGACAGCTGGTTCGGAGCAGTTCTTC. This encodes CASSLTAGSEQFF.

The rearrangement links TRBV4-1 to TRBJ2-3; 10 bases agree with TRBD2. The CDR3 loop spans 15 amino acids. Unmatched junction bases numbered 6, after V lost 3 bases and J lost 6 bases. The germline gives CDR1 MGHRA, CDR2 YSYEKL. CDR3 amino acids: CASSQVLAGADTQYF. CDR3 coding DNA: TGCGCCAGCAGCCAGGTTCTAGCGGGAGCCGATACGCAGTATTTT.

The chain carries TRBV12-3 or TRBV12-4 and TRBJ2-3; D unclear. V lost 5 bases to trimming and J lost 4 bases, with 10 bases between them. This CDR3 has 13 amino acids. The CDR3 loop is CASSPSTADTQYF. CDR3 coding DNA: TGTGCCAGCAGTCCCTCTACGGCAGATACGCAGTATTTT.

The V call is TRBV6-6, the J call TRBJ2-3; D not certain. The V end was cut by 7 bases, the J end by 2 bases, with 10 bases between. The length of the CDR3 is 13 residues. Per the germline V gene, CDR1 is MNHNY and CDR2 is SVGAGI (reference sequence). The CDR3 region has the DNA TGTGCCAGCACTAAAGCTAACACAGATACGCAGTATTTT. Its translation is CASTKANTDTQYF.

The chain links TRBV6-1 to TRBJ2-1; 11 nucleotides line up with TRBD2. CDR3 size: 14 residues. CDR1 and CDR2 (germline): MNHNS, SASEGT. Trimming cost V 7 bases and J 9 bases; bases outside gene matches: 8. CDR3 region: CASISGGAAGEQFF. CDR3 DNA sequence: TGTGCCAGCATTAGCGGGGGGGCCGCAGGTGAGCAGTTCTTC.

This clonotype occurred once. The chain's CDR3 is CASSESVSSYEQYF. CDR3 DNA: TGTGCCAGCAGCGAGAGCGTTAGCTCCTACGAGCAGTACTTC. V usage is TRBV9 and J usage is TRBJ2-7; D uncertain. The ends were cut back, 3 bases at V and 0 bases at J, with 10 bases in the middle. The CDR3 loop spans 14 amino acids. In germline, CDR1 is SGDLS, CDR2 YYNGEE. The whole variable domain, filled in from reference TRBV9 and TRBJ2-7, reads DSGVTQTPKHLITATGQRVTLRCSPRSGDLSVYWYQQSLDQGLQFLIQYYNGEERAKGNILERFSAQQFPDLHSELNLSSLELGDSALYFCASSESVSSYEQYFGPGTRLTVT.

The rearrangement links TRBV24-1 to TRBJ2-1; TRBD2 agrees at 7 bases. The trim removed 4 bases at V and 0 bases at J, leaving 5 bases unmatched. Germline V lookup: CDR1 KGHDR, CDR2 SFDVKD. This CDR3 has 16 amino acids. In DNA form, the CDR3 reads TGTGCCACCAGTGACTTTCCTAGCGGCTCCTACAATGAGCAGTTCTTC. Encoded protein: CATSDFPSGSYNEQFF.

The CDR3 coding sequence is TGCAGTGCTAGAGATGGCAGCGGGAGATTCGATACGCAGTATTTT. It specifies CSARDGSGRFDTQYF. The chain couples TRBV20-1 to TRBJ2-3, with 8 nucleotides matching TRBD2. This CDR3 contains 15 residues. CDR1 is DFQATT and CDR2 is SNEGSKA in the germline V gene (reference sequence). V shed 0 bases and J 6 bases; nucleotides not matched to a gene: 8.

J is TRBJ1-1 and V is TRBV4-1, with 8 bases that match TRBD1. This CDR3 comprises 15 residues. V was clipped by 4 bases and J by 1 base; unmatched bases: 5. Germline V gene data show CDR1 as MGHRA and CDR2 as YSYEKL. CDR3 in amino acids: CASSRDRGENTEAFF. The CDR3 DNA follows: TGCGCCAGCAGCCGAGACAGGGGCGAGAACACTGAAGCTTTCTTT.

The chain has TRBV20-1 and TRBJ1-1; TRBD1 agrees at 9 bases. The trim removed 7 bases at V and 1 base at J, leaving 10 bases unmatched. From germline, CDR1 is DFQATT and CDR2 SNEGSKA (reference sequence). There are 15 residues in the CDR3. CDR3 in amino acids: CSVPGTGWRNTEAFF. The DNA for the CDR3 is TGCAGTGTCCCCGGGACAGGGTGGCGGAACACTGAAGCTTTCTTT.

V gene TRBV7-9 combines with J gene TRBJ2-5; 7 positions agree with TRBD1. Trimming took 1 base from V and 1 from J; bases not matched to a gene: 3. From germline, CDR1 is SEHNR and CDR2 FQNEAQ (reference sequence). The CDR3 is made up of 15 amino acids. This CDR3 reads CASSLGDRVQETQYF. Here the CDR3 DNA reads TGTGCCAGCAGCTTAGGAGACAGGGTCCAAGAGACCCAGTACTTC.

The chain recombines TRBV20-1 with TRBJ1-5; 8 positions match TRBD1. Germline-derived CDR1 and CDR2 are DFQATT and SNEGSKA (reference sequence). The CDR3 consists of 13 residues. V trimming: 7 bases; J trimming: 4 bases; junction bases outside the gene matches: 6. CDR3 loop: CSGAGQENQPQHF. The CDR3 DNA reads as TGCAGTGGCGCGGGACAGGAGAATCAGCCCCAGCATTTT.

This clonotype was seen once. The chain uses TRBV2 and TRBJ1-2; D unclear. V shed 5 bases and J shed 7 bases, with 17 bases lying between them. CDR1 and CDR2 (germline): SNHLY, FYNNEI. This CDR3 region has 14 residues. As DNA, the CDR3 is TGTGCCAGCAGTCAAAATCCTACCTGGTCTGGCTACACCTTC. Translated: CASSQNPTWSGYTF.

The chain employs TRBV2 and TRBJ2-5; the D gene is possibly TRBD2 (6 bases). The CDR3 consists of 16 residues. V shed 4 bases and J shed 0 bases, with 15 bases lying between them. Germline V CDR1 and CDR2: SNHLY, FYNNEI. CDR3 sequence (DNA): TGTGCCAGCAGTGCCACCGTTTCGGGAGACCAAGAGACCCAGTACTTC. Translation gives CASSATVSGDQETQYF. Using reference TRBV2 and TRBJ2-5 for the parts outside the CDR3, the full variable domain is EPEVTQTPSHQVTQMGQEVILRCVPISNHLYFYWYRQILGQKVEFLVSFYNNEISEKSEIFDDQFSVERPDGSNFTLKIRSTKLEDSAMYFCASSATVSGDQETQYFGPGTRLLVL.

The chain carries TRBV27 and TRBJ1-5, with 8 bases matching TRBD1. The CDR3 is 16 amino acids. V gave up 5 bases and J gave up 0 bases; unmatched junction bases: 6. Per the germline V gene, CDR1 is MNHEY and CDR2 is SMNVEV (reference sequence). The CDR3 DNA reads as TGTGCCAGCAGTCCCTGGACAGGGTATAGCAATCAGCCCCAGCATTTT. Translation gives CASSPWTGYSNQPQHF.

The CDR3 loop reads CASSYPPGGTNEKLFF. As DNA, the CDR3 is TGTGCCAGCAGTTACCCCCCCGGGGGAACTAATGAAAAACTGTTTTTT. The J gene is TRBJ1-4, the V gene TRBV6-6, with D tentatively TRBD1 (5 bases). With 2 bases removed from V and 1 base from J, the gap between germline ends came to 11 bases. CDR1 is MNHNY, CDR2 SVGAGI, per germline (reference sequence). This CDR3 has 16 amino acids.

The chain uses TRBV6-5 and TRBJ2-1; 7 bases map to TRBD2. Losses at the gene ends were 3 bases for V and 8 bases for J; bases not matched to a gene: 13. The CDR3 sequence is 16 residues long. Germline assignment: CDR1 MNHEY and CDR2 SVGAGI. Here the CDR3 DNA reads TGTGCCAGCAGTTATCCCGGGACTAAAATTGGCGATGAGCAGTTCTTC. Its translation is CASSYPGTKIGDEQFF.